One sample yielded the 2 T cell receptor beta chains listed below, sequenced in a study of cytomegalovirus exposure and HLA in healthy donors. A multiplex PCR was run with 60 Vbeta primers and 13 Jbeta primers. Measured with immunoSEQ multiplex PCR; TCRdb has only the in-frame clones, and not every one. The table has some 250,000 clones, roughly 80% seen once. Sequenced material: PBMCs. The receptors originated from a woman in her thirties or forties in good health and CMV-seropositive.

The rearrangement links TRBV27 to TRBJ2-7; D is uncertain. CDR1 is MNHEY, CDR2 SMNVEV, per germline (reference sequence). The CDR3 runs 13 residues. The ends were cut back, 3 bases at V and 4 bases at J, with 10 bases in the middle. CDR3 in amino acids: CASSFNRVYEQYF. CDR3 DNA sequence: TGTGCCAGCAGTTTCAATCGCGTTTACGAGCAGTACTTC.

The chain recombines TRBV19 with TRBJ2-1; 8 nucleotides match TRBD1. The V gene's germline CDR1 is LNHDA and CDR2 SQIVND (reference sequence). Unmatched junction bases numbered 11, after V lost 5 bases and J lost 8 bases. The CDR3 is 15 residues long. CDR3 nucleotide sequence: TGTGCCAGTAGTGTCTCCGGGACAGGTAATTATGAGCAGTTCTTC. Translated: CASSVSGTGNYEQFF.